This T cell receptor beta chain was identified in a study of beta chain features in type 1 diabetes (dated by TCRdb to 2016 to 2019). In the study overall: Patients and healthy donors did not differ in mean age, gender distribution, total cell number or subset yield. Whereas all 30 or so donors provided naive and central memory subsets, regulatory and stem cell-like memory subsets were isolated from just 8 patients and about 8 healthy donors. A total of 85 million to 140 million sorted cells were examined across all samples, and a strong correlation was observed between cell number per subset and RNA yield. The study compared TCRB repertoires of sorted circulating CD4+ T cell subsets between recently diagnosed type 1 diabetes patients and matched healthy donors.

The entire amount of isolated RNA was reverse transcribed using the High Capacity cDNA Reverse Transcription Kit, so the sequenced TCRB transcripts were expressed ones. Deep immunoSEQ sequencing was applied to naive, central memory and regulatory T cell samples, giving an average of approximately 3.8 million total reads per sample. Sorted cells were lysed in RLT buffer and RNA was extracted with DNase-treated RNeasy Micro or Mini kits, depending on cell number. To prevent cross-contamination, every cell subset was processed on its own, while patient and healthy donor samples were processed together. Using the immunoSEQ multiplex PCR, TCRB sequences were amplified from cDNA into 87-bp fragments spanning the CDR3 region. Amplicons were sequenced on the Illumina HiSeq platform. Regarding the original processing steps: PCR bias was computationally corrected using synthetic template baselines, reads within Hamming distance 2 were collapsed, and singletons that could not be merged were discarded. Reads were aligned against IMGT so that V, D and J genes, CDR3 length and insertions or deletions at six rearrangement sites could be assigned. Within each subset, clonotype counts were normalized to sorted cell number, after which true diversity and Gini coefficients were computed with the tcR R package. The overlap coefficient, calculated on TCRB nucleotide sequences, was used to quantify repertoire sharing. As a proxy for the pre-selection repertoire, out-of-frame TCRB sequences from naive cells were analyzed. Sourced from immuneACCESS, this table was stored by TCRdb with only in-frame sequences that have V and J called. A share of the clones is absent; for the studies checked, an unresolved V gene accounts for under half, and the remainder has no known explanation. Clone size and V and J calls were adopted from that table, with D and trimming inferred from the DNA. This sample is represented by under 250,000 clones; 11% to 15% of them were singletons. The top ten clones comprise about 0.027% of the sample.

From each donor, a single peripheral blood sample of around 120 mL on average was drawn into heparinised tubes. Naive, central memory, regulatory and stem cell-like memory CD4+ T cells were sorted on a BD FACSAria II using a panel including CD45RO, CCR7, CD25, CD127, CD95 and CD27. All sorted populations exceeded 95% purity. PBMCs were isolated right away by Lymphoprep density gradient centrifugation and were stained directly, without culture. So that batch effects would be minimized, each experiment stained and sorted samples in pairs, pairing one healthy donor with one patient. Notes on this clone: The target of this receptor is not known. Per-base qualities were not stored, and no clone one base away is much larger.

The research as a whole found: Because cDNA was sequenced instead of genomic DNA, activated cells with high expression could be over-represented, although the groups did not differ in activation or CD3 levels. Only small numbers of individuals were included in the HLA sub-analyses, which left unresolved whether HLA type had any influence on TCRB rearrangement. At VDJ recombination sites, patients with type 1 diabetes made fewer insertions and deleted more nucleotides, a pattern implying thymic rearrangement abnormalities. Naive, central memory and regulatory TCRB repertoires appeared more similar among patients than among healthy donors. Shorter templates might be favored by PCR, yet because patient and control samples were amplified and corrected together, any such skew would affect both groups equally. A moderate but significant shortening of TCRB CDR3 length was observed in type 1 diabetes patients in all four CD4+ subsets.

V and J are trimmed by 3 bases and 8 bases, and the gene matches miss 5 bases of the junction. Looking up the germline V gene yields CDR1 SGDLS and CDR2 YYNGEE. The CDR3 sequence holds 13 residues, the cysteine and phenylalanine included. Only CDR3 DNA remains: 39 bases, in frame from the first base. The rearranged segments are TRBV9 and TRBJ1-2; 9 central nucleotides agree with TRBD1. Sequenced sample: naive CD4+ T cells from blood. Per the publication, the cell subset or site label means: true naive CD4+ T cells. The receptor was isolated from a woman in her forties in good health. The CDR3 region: CASSDRGREGYTF. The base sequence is TGTGCCAGCAGCGACAGGGGGCGGGAGGGCTACACCTTC.